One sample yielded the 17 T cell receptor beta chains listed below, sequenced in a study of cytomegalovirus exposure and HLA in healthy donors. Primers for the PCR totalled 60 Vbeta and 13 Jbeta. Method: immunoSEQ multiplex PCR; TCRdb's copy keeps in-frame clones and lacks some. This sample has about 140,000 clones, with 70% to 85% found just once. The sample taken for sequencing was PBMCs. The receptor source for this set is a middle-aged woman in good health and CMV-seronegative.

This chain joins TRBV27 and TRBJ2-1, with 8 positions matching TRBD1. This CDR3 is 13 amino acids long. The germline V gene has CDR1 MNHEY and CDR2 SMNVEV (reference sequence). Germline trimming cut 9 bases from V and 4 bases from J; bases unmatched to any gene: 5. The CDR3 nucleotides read TGTGCCAGTGGACAGGGAATATACAATGAGCAGTTCTTC. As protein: CASGQGIYNEQFF.

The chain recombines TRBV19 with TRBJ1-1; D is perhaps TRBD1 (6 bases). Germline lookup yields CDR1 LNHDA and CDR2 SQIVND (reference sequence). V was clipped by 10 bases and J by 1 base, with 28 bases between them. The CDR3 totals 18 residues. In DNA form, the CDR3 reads TGTGCCACCCAAGGGGGTATTCCAGGTCACAGAACGAACACTGAAGCTTTCTTT. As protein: CATQGGIPGHRTNTEAFF. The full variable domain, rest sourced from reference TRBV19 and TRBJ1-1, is DGGITQSPKYLFRKEGQNVTLSCEQNLNHDAMYWYRQDPGQGLRLIYYSQIVNDFQKGDIAEGYSVSREKKESFPLTVTSAQKNPTAFYLCATQGGIPGHRTNTEAFFGQGTRLTVV.

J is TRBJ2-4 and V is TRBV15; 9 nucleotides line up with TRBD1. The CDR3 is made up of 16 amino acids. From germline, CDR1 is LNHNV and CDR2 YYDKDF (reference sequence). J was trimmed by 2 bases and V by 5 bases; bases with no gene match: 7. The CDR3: CATSPGQGRTKNIQYF. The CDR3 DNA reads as TGTGCCACCAGCCCGGGACAGGGTCGGACCAAAAACATTCAGTACTTC. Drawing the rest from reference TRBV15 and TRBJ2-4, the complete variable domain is DAMVIQNPRYQVTQFGKPVTLSCSQTLNHNVMYWYQQKSSQAPKLLFHYYDKDFNNEADTPDNFQSRRPNTSFCFLDIRSPGLGDTAMYLCATSPGQGRTKNIQYFGAGTRLSVL.

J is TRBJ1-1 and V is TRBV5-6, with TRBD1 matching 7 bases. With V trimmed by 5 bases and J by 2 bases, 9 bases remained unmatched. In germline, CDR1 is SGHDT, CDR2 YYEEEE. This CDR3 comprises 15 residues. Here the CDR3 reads CASRGDREANTEAFF. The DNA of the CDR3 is TGTGCCAGCAGGGGAGACAGGGAGGCTAACACTGAAGCTTTCTTT.

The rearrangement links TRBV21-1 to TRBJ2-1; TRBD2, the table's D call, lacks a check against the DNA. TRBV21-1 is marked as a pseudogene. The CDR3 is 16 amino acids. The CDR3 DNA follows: TGTGCCAGCAGCCTGTTTAACCCCGGGGAGGCCAATGAGCAGTTCTTC. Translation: CASSLFNPGEANEQFF.

As DNA, the CDR3 is TGTGCCAGCAGCCAAAGAAGGGGACAGGGTACTTCACCCCTCCACTTT. It translates to CASSQRRGQGTSPLHF. The gene calls are TRBV4-2 and TRBJ1-6, with 9 bases aligning to TRBD1. The CDR3 has 16 amino acids. CDR1 and CDR2 (germline): LGHNA, YNFKEQ. V lost 2 bases and J lost 9; bases outside the gene matches: 8.

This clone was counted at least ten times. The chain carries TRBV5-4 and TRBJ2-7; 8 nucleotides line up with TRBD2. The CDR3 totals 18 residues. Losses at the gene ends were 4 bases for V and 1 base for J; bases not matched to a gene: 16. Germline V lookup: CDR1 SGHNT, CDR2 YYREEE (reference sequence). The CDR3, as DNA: TGTGCCAGCAGCCCCCTCCCTCAAACTAGCGGACCATCCTACGAGCAGTACTTC. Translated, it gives CASSPLPQTSGPSYEQYF.

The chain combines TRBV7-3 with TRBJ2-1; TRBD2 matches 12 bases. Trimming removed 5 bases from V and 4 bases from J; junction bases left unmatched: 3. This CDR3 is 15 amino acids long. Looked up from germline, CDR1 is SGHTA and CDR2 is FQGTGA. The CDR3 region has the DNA TGTGCCAGCAGCCACGGACTAGCGGGGTACAATGAGCAGTTCTTC. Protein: CASSHGLAGYNEQFF. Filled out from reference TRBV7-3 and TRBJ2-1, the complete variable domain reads GAGVSQTPSNKVTEKGKYVELRCDPISGHTALYWYRQSLGQGPEFLIYFQGTGAADDSGLPNDRFFAVRPEGSVSTLKIQRTERGDSAVYLCASSHGLAGYNEQFFGPGTRLTVL.

The CDR3 protein is CASSSGQGDTQYF. The CDR3 bases are TGCGCCAGCAGCTCCGGACAGGGAGATACGCAGTATTTT. This chain uses TRBV5-1 with TRBJ2-3; 8 nucleotides line up with TRBD1. V was pared by 3 bases and J by 5 bases, with 2 bases of the junction left unmatched. The germline gives CDR1 SGHRS, CDR2 YFSETQ. The CDR3 totals 13 residues.

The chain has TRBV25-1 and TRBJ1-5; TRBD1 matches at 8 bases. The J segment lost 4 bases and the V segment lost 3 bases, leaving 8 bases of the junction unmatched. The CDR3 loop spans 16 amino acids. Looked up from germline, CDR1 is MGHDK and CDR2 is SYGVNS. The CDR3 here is CASSDPRQGSNQPQHF. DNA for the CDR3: TGTGCCAGCAGTGACCCCAGACAGGGGTCAAATCAGCCCCAGCATTTT.

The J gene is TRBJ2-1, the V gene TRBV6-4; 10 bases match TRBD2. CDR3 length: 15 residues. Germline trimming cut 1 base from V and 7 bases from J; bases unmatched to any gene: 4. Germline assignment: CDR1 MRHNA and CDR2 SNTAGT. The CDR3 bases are TGTGCCAGCAGTGACTATGCTAGCGGGAGTAATGAGCAGTTCTTC. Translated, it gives CASSDYASGSNEQFF.

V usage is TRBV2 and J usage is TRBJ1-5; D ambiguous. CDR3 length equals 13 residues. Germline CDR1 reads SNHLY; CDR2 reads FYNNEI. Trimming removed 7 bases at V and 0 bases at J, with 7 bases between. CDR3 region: CASTVYSNQPQHF. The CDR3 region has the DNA TGTGCCAGCACTGTCTATAGCAATCAGCCCCAGCATTTT.

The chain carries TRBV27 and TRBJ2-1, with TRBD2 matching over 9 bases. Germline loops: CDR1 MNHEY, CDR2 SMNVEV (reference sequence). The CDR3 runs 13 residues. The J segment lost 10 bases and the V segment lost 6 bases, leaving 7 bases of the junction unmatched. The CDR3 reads CASRPTLAGEQFF. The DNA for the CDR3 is TGTGCCAGCAGGCCCACCCTAGCGGGAGAGCAGTTCTTC.

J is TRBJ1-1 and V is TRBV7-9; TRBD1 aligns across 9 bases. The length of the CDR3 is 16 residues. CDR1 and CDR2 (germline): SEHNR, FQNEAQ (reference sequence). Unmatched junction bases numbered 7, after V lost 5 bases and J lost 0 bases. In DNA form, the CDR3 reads TGTGCCAGCAGCCCACCGGGACAGGGCTTGAACACTGAAGCTTTCTTT. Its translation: CASSPPGQGLNTEAFF.

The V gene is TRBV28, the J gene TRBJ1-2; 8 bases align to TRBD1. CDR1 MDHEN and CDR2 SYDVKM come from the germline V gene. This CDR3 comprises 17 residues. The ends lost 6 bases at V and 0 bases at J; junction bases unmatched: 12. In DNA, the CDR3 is TGTGCCAGCAGAAATCAGGGGGCCCAATACACTAACTATGGCTACACCTTC. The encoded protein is CASRNQGAQYTNYGYTF.

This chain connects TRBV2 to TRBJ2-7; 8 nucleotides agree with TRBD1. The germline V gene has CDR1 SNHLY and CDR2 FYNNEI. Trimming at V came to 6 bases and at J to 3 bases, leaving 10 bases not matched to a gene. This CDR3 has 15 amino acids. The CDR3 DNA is TGTGCCAGCAGAGAACAGGGGGGCAGTTTCTACGAGCAGTACTTC. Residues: CASREQGGSFYEQYF. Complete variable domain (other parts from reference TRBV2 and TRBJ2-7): EPEVTQTPSHQVTQMGQEVILRCVPISNHLYFYWYRQILGQKVEFLVSFYNNEISEKSEIFDDQFSVERPDGSNFTLKIRSTKLEDSAMYFCASREQGGSFYEQYFGPGTRLTVT.

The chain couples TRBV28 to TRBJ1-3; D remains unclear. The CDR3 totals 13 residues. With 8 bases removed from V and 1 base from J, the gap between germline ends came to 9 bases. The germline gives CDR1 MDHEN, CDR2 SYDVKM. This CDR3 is CASPSDSGNTIYF. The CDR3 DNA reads TGTGCCAGCCCTAGTGATTCTGGAAACACCATATATTTT.